Below, one TCR beta chain is given with its context. No cognate antigen has been identified for it. Base-call qualities are not available, and no considerably larger clone is one nucleotide away. Taken from cysteine to phenylalanine, the CDR3 has 14 residues. Only the CDR3 DNA is retained, 42 bases long and in frame from the first base. Trimming takes 7 bases from V and 4 bases from J, and the germline ends sit 14 bases apart. CDR1 MNHNY and CDR2 SVGAGI were looked up in the germline V gene (reference sequence). Samples from volunteer blood donors who had recovered from COVID-19 were contributed by a second Seattle source. Whole blood was collected in K2EDTA tubes by collaborating institutions according to the institutions' own protocols. For TCRbeta analysis, collaborators shipped samples in one of three forms: frozen whole blood, isolated PBMCs, or DNA extracted from either of those sample types.

The sample originates from a study of blood T cell repertoires in COVID-19 (dated by TCRdb to the early 2020s). A note on the overall study: Samples covering the acute and convalescent phases of COVID-19 were provided by collaborators in the United States, Italy and Spain. The prospective study material was composed of cDNA or gDNA derived from T cells, B-cell-depleted T cells, or PBMCs. Deeply sampled blood TCRbeta repertoires from subjects exposed to, actively infected with, or recovered from COVID-19 were included in the dataset. The repertoires were made available in a free public database intended to serve as a resource for research on the immune response to SARS-CoV-2. Samples came from the ongoing ImmuneRACE study (first 160 participants) plus 1,254 subjects from 6 global collaborators. The sample metadata nearly always contained a de-identified subject ID, COVID-19 status, age in years and sex. Where available, HLA class I and class II types were taken from metadata supplied by the sample provider and were not determined by assay-based typing.

TCRbeta CDR3 regions were amplified from genomic DNA using the immunoSEQ Assay, a bias-controlled multiplex PCR. The study's processing was this. The number of nucleated cells in each sample was estimated from the amplification of reference gene primers within the assay. To quantify the absolute abundance of each unique TCRbeta CDR3 rearrangement, sequence reads were collapsed and filtered. For each sample, productive Simpson clonality was calculated as the square root of Simpson's diversity index across productive rearrangements. TCRdb took over this immuneACCESS table, retaining in-frame rearrangements with V and J assigned. Such tables are incomplete; in checked studies, under half of the missing clones stem from an unresolved V gene, and the remainder is unexplained. V, J and clone size reflect that table, while D and trimming were determined from the DNA. The sample data list 150,000 to 200,000 clones, and 84% of these were observed just once. The ten largest account for roughly 8% of the sample.

The investigation overall reported the following: The quantity of clinical and demographic metadata differed by source and by participant and was supplied without curation.

Sequenced input: peripheral blood. The origin of this receptor is a man in his forties who had recovered from COVID-19. The chain was built from TRBV6-6 and TRBJ1-3; the D segment could be TRBD1, given 6 matching bases. The CDR3 protein: CASTHPGQGNTIYF. In nucleotides, the sequence is TGTGCCAGCACCCACCCAGGACAGGGAAACACCATATATTTT.